This is a list of T cell receptor beta chains from one sample in a study of graft-versus-host responses after intestinal transplantation. Here immunoSEQ multiplex PCR was the method, and the copy in TCRdb shows in-frame clones only, minus some. The sample has about 8,900 clones, roughly 29% seen once. The sequencing used alloreactive CD8+ T cells from a mixed lymphocyte reaction culture, collected before transplantation. The origin of the receptors is a human patient who was an organ donor for intestinal transplantation. The CDR3 runs from the conserved cysteine through the conserved F or W. Fields, in order: V gene, clone size, D gene, J gene, CDR3 protein, CDR3 DNA. A D gene is named only where the DNA matches it firmly. Clone size is stated in some rows and not others, as once, few, many or a class when expanded.

V: TRBV27
size: medium-sized
D: .
J: TRBJ2-6
CDR3: CASSWSGANVLTF
DNA: TGTGCCAGCAGTTGGTCCGGGGCCAACGTCCTGACTTTC

V: TRBV6-9
size: .
D: TRBD1
J: TRBJ2-7
CDR3: CASSYGSGGYEQYF
DNA: TGTGCCAGCAGTTACGGGTCAGGGGGCTACGAGCAGTACTTC

V: TRBV4-1
size: .
D: TRBD2
J: TRBJ2-7
CDR3: CASSQLAGEIYEQYF
DNA: TGCGCCAGCAGCCAGCTAGCGGGAGAGATCTACGAGCAGTACTTC

V: TRBV10-3
size: few
D: TRBD1
J: TRBJ2-6
CDR3: CAISQDRGEANVLTF
DNA: TGTGCCATCAGCCAGGACAGGGGGGAGGCCAACGTCCTGACTTTC

V: TRBV5-4
size: once
D: TRBD2
J: TRBJ2-3
CDR3: CASSWGLGSTDTQYF
DNA: TGTGCCAGCAGCTGGGGACTAGGAAGCACAGATACGCAGTATTTT

V: TRBV5-1
size: few
D: .
J: TRBJ2-3
CDR3: CASSFKADTQYF
DNA: TGCGCCAGCAGCTTCAAAGCAGATACGCAGTATTTT

V: TRBV7-6
size: medium-sized
D: .
J: TRBJ2-1
CDR3: CASSLAHAGDEQFF
DNA: TGTGCCAGCAGCTTAGCCCACGCAGGGGATGAGCAGTTCTTC

V: TRBV10-3
size: .
D: .
J: TRBJ2-7
CDR3: CRQITIYEQYF
DNA: TGTCGACAAATAACAATTTACGAGCAGTACTTC

V: TRBV11-1
size: few
D: TRBD1
J: TRBJ2-1
CDR3: CASSLKGGSYNEQFF
DNA: TGTGCCAGCAGCTTAAAAGGGGGCTCTTACAATGAGCAGTTCTTC

V: TRBV4-3
size: .
D: .
J: TRBJ2-7
CDR3: CASSQNLARDEQYF
DNA: TGCGCCAGCAGCCAAAACCTTGCCCGAGACGAGCAGTACTTC

V: TRBV5-1
size: .
D: .
J: TRBJ2-7
CDR3: CASSLESWYRDEQYF
DNA: TGCGCCAGCAGCTTGGAAAGCTGGTATCGCGACGAGCAGTACTTC

V: TRBV11-2
size: large
D: TRBD2
J: TRBJ2-1
CDR3: CASSLLAGGHNEQFF
DNA: TGTGCCAGCAGCTTACTAGCGGGGGGGCACAATGAGCAGTTCTTC

V: TRBV11-3
size: .
D: .
J: TRBJ2-1
CDR3: CASSLPRGAYNEQFF
DNA: TGCGCCAGCAGCCTCCCCCGTGGGGCCTACAATGAGCAGTTCTTC

V: TRBV13
size: once
D: TRBD2
J: TRBJ2-3
CDR3: CASSSRLADTDTQYF
DNA: TGTGCCAGCAGCTCCCGACTAGCGGACACAGATACGCAGTATTTT

V: TRBV6-1
size: medium-sized
D: .
J: TRBJ2-1
CDR3: CASSEGQGSYNEQFF
DNA: TGTGCCAGCAGTGAAGGGCAGGGCTCCTACAATGAGCAGTTCTTC